This entry is about one TCR delta chain. For this DNA, TCRdb reports the protein of a much larger clone, which diverges at residue 10, most likely from a read error; the protein presented here is translated directly from the DNA. Germline V gives CDR1 TSWWSYY, CDR2 QGS. V dropped 5 bases and J dropped 0; count of bases not matched to a gene: 15. This CDR3 contains 19 residues. Vgamma9/Vdelta2+ and Vdelta2-negative gammadelta T cells were flow-sorted from PBMC for bulk sequencing. The data stem from a study of γδ T cells in repeated Plasmodium falciparum infection. Across the whole study: The natural-infection arm compared Malian children under seasonal malaria with matched Australian children.

TCRdb ran CATT on the multiplex PCR reads. The table shows 90,000 or so delta-chain clones, with over 0.9% occurring only once. Sequencing was performed on gamma-delta T cells from blood. The chain uses TRDV1 and TRDJ2, with 7 bases identical to TRDD3. Here the J gene came from matching the DNA to germline, since TCRdb omits it. The receptor was derived from a pool of human donors (malaria-infected and uninfected, not separated). The CDR3 here is CALGPPVLGSPALTAQLFF. CDR3 DNA sequence: TGTGCTCTTGGGCCTCCGGTACTGGGGAGCCCCGCTTTGACAGCACAACTCTTCTTT.